The entry below gives a single TCR beta chain sequence along with its context. Germline lookup yields CDR1 SNHLY and CDR2 FYNNEI. The germline V and J ends were trimmed by 7 bases and 5 bases, with 12 bases remaining between them. The CDR3 loop spans 13 amino acids. Measured with immunoSEQ multiplex PCR; TCRdb has only the in-frame clones, and not every one. Of around 230,000 clones listed, roughly 79% are singletons. These data come from a study of blood T cell repertoires in COVID-19. Symptom resolution, clearance, or two negative PCRs marked donors in Cohort 3 as recovered. The gene calls are TRBV2 and TRBJ1-5; TRBD1 is a possible D gene (5 bases). The TCR comes from a middle-aged man who had recovered from COVID-19. Source material: PBMCs or T cells enriched from blood (not recorded which). CDR3 amino acids: CASTKEGYQPQHF. The CDR3 coding sequence is TGTGCCAGCACCAAGGAGGGGTATCAGCCCCAGCATTTT.